This record looks at one T cell receptor beta chain sequence and its context. Its antigen is not known. A read error may be the cause here, since a much bigger clone is one base away. No cell sorting was done before RNA was extracted from the tissue. This record comes from a study of tumor and adjacent non-tumor tissue in lung cancer. The study's findings and limits: In normal lung, the top 100 clones were significantly more dominant than in tumor. Compared with tumor, normal lung showed significantly lower TCR diversity.

A modified ARM-PCR protocol with three rounds of nested PCR amplified TCRbeta. TCRdb ran MiXCR on the multiplex PCR reads and lists one entry per CDR3 protein. The table shows approximately 90,000 distinct CDR3 sequences, with about 72% occurring only once. The CDR3 length is 15 residues. V was pared by 6 bases and J by 1 base, with 13 bases between. Sequencing used lung tumor tissue. The origin of this receptor is a man aged 55-75 years with non-small cell lung cancer. The V and J genes are TRBV12-3 or TRBV12-4 and TRBJ1-5; unclear D gene. The CDR3 region is CASSSLVPSNQPQHF. For the CDR3, the DNA is TGTGCCAGCAGCAGTTTAGTCCCAAGCAATCAGCCCCAGCATTTT.